One T cell receptor beta chain is described in this entry. The entry originates in a study of human CD8 memory T cell subsets. TCR beta libraries were made by UMI-labeled 5' RACE. No DNA is given; TCRdb re-called the 5' RACE reads and lists each CDR3 protein once. The sample table sets out about 10,000 distinct CDR3 sequences. The source material was CD8+ stem-like memory T cells (TSCM and TCM) sorted from PBMCs. Subset given: stem-like memory CD8 T cells (TSTEM), CCR7+ PD-1- TIGIT-. This receptor was obtained from a human donor in good health.

The CDR3 sequence is CASSLLLAGGQETQYF. V gene TRBV27 combines with J gene TRBJ2-5; TCRdb names TRBD2, which stays unverified in the absence of DNA. Germline assignment: CDR1 MNHEY and CDR2 SMNVEV (reference sequence). The CDR3 runs 16 residues.